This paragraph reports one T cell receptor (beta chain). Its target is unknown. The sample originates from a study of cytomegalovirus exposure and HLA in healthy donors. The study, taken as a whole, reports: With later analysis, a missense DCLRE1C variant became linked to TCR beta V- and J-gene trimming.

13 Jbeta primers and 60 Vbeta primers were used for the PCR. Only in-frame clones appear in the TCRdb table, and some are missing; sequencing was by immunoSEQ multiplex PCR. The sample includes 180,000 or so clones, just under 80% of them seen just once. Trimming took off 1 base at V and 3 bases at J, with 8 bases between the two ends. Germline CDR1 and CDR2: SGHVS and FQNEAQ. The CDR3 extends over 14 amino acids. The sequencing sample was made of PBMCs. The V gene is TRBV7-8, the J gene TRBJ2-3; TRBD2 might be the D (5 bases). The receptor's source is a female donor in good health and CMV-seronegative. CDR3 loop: CASSLDLATDTQYF. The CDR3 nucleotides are TGTGCCAGCAGCTTAGATCTAGCAACAGATACGCAGTATTTT.